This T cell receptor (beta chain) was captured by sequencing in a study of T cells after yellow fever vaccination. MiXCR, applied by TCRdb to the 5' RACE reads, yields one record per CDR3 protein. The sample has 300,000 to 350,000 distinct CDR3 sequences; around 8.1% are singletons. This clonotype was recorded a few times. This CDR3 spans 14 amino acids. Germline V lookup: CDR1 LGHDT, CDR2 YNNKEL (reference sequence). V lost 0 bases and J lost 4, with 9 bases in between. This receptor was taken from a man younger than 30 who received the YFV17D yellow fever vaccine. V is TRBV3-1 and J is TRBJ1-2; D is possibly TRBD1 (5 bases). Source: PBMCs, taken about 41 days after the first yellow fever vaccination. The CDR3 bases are TGTGCCAGCAGCCAAGAGGGACGGTCCTATGGCTACACCTTC. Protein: CASSQEGRSYGYTF.